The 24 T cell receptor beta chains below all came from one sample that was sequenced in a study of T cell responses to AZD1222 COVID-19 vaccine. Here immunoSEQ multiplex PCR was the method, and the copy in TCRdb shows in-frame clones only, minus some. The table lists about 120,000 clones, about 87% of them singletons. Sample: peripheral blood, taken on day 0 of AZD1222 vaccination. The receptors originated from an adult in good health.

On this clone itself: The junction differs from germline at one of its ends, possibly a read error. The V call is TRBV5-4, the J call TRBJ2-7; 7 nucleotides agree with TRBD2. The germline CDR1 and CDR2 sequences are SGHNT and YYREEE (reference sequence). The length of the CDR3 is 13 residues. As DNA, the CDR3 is TGTGCCAGCAGCTGGACTAGTCGGGATGGTGAGCACTTC. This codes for CASSWTSRDGEHF. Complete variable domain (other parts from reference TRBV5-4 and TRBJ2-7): ETGVTQSPTHLIKTRGQQVTLRCSSQSGHNTVSWYQQALGQGPQFIFQYYREEENGRGNFPPRFSGLQFPNYSSELNVNALELDDSALYLCASSWTSRDGEHFGPGTRLTVT.

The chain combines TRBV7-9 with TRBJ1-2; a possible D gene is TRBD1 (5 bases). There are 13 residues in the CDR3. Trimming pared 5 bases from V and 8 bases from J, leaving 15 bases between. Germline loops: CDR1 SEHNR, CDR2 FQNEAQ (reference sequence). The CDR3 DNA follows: TGTGCCAGCAGCATATCAGGGAGTTACGGCTACACCTTC. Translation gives CASSISGSYGYTF.

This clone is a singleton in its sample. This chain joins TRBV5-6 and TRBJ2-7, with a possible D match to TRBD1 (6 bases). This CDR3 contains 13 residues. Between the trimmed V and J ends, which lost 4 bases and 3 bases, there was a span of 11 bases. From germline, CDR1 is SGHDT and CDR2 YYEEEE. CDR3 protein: CASSRTDNYEQYF. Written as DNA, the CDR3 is TGTGCCAGCAGCCGGACAGACAACTACGAGCAGTACTTC.

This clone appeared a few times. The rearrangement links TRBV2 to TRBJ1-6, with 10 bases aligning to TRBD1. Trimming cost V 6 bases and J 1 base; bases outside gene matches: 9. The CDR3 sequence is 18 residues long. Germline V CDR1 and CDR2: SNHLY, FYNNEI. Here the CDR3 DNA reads TGTGCCAGCAGCCAAGACAGGGGGCGCTTGTCCTATAATTCACCCCTCCACTTT. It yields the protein CASSQDRGRLSYNSPLHF.

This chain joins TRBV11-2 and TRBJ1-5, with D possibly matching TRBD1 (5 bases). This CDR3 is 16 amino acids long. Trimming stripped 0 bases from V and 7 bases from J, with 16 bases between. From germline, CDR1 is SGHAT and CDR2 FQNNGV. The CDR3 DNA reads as TGTGCCAGCAGCTTAGATCGGGAGAGGGGTGGCCAGCCCCAGCATTTT. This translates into CASSLDRERGGQPQHF.

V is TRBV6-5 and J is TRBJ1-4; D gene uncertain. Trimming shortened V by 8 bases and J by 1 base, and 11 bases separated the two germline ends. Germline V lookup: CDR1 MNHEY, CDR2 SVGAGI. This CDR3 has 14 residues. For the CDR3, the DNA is TGTGCCAGCGCCGAGGCGGGAACTAATGAAAAACTGTTTTTT. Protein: CASAEAGTNEKLFF.

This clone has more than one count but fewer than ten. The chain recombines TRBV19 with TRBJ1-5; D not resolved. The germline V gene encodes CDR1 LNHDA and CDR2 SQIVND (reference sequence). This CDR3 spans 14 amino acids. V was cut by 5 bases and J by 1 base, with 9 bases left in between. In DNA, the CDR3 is TGTGCCAGTAGTCTTCGGAGCAGCAATCAGCCCCAGCATTTT. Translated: CASSLRSSNQPQHF.

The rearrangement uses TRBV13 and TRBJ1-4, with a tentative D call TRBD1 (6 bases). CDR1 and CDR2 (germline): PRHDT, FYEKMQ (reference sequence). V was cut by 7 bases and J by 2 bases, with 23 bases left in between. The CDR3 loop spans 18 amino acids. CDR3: CASTKPRTDGRTNEKLFF. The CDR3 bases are TGTGCCAGCACCAAACCTCGGACAGACGGAAGGACTAATGAAAAACTGTTTTTT.

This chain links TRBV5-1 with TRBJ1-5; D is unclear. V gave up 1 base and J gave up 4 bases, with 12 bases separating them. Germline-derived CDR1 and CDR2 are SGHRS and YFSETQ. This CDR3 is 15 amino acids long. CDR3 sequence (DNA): TGCGCCAGCAGCTTGTGGGGTGAAAGGAATCAGCCCCAGCATTTT. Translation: CASSLWGERNQPQHF.

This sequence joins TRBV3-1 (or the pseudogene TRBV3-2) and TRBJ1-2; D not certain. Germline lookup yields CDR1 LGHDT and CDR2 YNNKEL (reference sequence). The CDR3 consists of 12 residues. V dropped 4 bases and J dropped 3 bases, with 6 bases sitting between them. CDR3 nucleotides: TGTGCCAGCAGCCGGAGAGACTATGGCTACACCTTC. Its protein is CASSRRDYGYTF.

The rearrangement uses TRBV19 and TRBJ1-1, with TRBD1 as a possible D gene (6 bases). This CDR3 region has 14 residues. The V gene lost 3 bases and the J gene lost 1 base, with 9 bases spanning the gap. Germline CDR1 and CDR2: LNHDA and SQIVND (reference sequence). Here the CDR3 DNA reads TGTGCCAGTAGTATTCGGGGACAGAACACTGAAGCTTTCTTT. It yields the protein CASSIRGQNTEAFF.

The CDR3 DNA reads as TGTGCCAGCAGCTTTCTGTCGGTAGCGGGAGAGTACAATGAGCAGTTCTTC. This sequence encodes CASSFLSVAGEYNEQFF. This chain connects TRBV13 to TRBJ2-1, with 9 bases aligning to TRBD2. CDR1 PRHDT and CDR2 FYEKMQ come from the germline V gene (reference sequence). This CDR3 region has 17 residues. V trimming: 3 bases; J trimming: 4 bases; junction bases outside the gene matches: 10.

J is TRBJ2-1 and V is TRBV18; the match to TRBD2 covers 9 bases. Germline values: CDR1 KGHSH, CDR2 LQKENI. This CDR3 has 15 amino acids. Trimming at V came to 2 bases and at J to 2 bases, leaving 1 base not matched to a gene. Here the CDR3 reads CASSPGGGAYNEQFF. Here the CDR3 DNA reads TGTGCCAGCTCACCAGGCGGGGGGGCCTACAATGAGCAGTTCTTC.

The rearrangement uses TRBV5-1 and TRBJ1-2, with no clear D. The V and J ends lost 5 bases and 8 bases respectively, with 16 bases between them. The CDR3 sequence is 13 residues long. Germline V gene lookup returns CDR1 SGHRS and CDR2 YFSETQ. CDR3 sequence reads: CASREETSGGYTF. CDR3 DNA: TGCGCCAGCAGGGAAGAAACCTCGGGGGGCTACACCTTC.

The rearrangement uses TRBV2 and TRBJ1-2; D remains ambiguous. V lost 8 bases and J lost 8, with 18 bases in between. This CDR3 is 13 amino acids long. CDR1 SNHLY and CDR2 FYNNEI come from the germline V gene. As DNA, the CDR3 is TGTGCCAGCTGGAGGACGGGTTATAAGGGCTACACCTTC. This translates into CASWRTGYKGYTF.

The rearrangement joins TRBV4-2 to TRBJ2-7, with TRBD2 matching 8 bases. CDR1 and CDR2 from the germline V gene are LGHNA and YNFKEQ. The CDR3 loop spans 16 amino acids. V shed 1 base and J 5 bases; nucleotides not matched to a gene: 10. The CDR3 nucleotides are TGTGCCAGCAGCCAAGGCATCGGCGGGGGGTTGGACGAGCAGTACTTC. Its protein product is CASSQGIGGGLDEQYF.

The CDR3 loop is CASSLPSGENTGELFF. The CDR3, as DNA: TGCGCCAGCAGCCTACCTAGCGGGGAGAACACCGGGGAGCTGTTTTTT. This chain uses TRBV5-1 with TRBJ2-2; the match to TRBD2 covers 9 bases. The CDR3 length is 16 residues. Unmatched junction bases numbered 5, after V lost 4 bases and J lost 1 base. Germline CDR1 is SGHRS and CDR2 is YFSETQ. The entire variable domain, with the rest obtained from reference TRBV5-1 and TRBJ2-2, is as follows: KAGVTQTPRYLIKTRGQQVTLSCSPISGHRSVSWYQQTPGQGLQFLFEYFSETQRNKGNFPGRFSGRQFSNSRSEMNVSTLELGDSALYLCASSLPSGENTGELFFGEGSRLTVL.

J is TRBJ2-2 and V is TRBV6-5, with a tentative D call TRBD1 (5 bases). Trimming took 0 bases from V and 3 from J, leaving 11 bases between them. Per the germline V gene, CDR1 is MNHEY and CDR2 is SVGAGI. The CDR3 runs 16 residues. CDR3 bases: TGTGCCAGCAGTTACTCGTTTTCAGGGCACACCGGGGAGCTGTTTTTT. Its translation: CASSYSFSGHTGELFF.

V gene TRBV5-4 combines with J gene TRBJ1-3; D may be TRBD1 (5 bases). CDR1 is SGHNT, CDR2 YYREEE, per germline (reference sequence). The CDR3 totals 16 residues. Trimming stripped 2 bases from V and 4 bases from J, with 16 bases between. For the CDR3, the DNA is TGTGCCAGCAGCTTCGGTCCCCAAGGGGAAGGAAACACCATATATTTT. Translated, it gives CASSFGPQGEGNTIYF.

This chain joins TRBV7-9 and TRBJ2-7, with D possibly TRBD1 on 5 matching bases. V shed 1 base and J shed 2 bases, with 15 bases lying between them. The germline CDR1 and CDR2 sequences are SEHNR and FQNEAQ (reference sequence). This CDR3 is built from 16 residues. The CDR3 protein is CASSLVSGMNAYEQYF. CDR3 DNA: TGTGCCAGCAGCTTAGTATCAGGGATGAACGCCTACGAGCAGTACTTC. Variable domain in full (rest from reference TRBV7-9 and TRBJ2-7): DTGVSQNPRHKITKRGQNVTFRCDPISEHNRLYWYRQTLGQGPEFLTYFQNEAQLEKSRLLSDRFSAERPKGSFSTLEIQRTEQGDSAMYLCASSLVSGMNAYEQYFGPGTRLTVT.

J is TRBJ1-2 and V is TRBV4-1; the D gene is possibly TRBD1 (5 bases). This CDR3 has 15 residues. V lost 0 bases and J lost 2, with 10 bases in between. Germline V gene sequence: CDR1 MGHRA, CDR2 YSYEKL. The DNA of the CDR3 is TGCGCCAGCAGCCAAGAGTCCAGGGTGAACTATGGCTACACCTTC. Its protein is CASSQESRVNYGYTF.

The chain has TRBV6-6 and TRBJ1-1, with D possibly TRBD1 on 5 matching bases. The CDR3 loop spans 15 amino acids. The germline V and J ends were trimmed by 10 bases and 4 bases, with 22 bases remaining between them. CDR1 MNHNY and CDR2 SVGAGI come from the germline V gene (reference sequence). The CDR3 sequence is CATIPREQGLTEAFF. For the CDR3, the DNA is TGTGCCACCATCCCCCGGGAGCAGGGTCTCACTGAAGCTTTCTTT.

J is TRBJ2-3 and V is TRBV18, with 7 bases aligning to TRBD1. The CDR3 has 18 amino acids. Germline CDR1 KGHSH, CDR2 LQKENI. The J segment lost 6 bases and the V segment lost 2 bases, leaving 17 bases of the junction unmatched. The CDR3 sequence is CASSPKGVLGQDMDTQYF. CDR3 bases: TGTGCCAGCTCACCAAAGGGGGTTCTAGGACAGGACATGGATACGCAGTATTTT. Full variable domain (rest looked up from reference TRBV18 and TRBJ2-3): NAGVMQNPRHLVRRRGQEARLRCSPMKGHSHVYWYRQLPEEGLKFMVYLQKENIIDESGMPKERFSAEFPKEGPSILRIQQVVRGDSAAYFCASSPKGVLGQDMDTQYFGPGTRLTVL.

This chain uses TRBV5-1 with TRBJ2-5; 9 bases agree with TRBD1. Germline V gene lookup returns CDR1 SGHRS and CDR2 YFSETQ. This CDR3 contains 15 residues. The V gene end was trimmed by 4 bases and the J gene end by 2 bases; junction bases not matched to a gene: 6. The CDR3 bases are TGCGCCAGCAGCGAAGGGACAGGGCAGCAAGAGACCCAGTACTTC. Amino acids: CASSEGTGQQETQYF.